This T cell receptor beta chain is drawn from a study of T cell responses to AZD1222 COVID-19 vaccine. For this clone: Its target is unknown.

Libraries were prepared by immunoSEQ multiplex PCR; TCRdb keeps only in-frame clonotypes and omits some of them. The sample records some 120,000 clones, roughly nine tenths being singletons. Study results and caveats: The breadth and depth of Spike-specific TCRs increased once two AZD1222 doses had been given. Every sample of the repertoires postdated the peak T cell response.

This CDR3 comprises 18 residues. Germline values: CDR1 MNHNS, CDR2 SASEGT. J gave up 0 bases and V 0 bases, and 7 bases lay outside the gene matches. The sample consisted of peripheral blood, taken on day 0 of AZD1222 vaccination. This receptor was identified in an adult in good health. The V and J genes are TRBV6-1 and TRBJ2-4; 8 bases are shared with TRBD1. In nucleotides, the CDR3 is TGTGCCAGCAGTGAAGCTATGGGGACAGGACTAGCCAAAAACATTCAGTACTTC. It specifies CASSEAMGTGLAKNIQYF.